The rows below give T cell receptor beta chains drawn from one sample of a study of OX40 agonist ivuxolimab in advanced cancers. Libraries were prepared by immunoSEQ multiplex PCR; TCRdb keeps only in-frame clonotypes and omits some of them. This table has about 70,000 clones, 60% to 80% appearing once. The sequencing here drew on CD4+ or CD8+ T cells sorted from blood, taken in a trial of the OX40 agonist ivuxolimab. The receptors shown here come from an adult with an advanced solid tumor such as melanoma, head and neck, liver or kidney cancer. The conserved cysteine and the conserved F or W are not part of the CDR3 here. Each record gives: V gene, clone size, J gene, CDR3 protein. Clone size is shown for a subset of rows, as once, few, many or a class of expanded clone.

v_call: TRBV7-2; clone_size: NA; j_call: TRBJ1-3; cdr3_aa: ASSLSPSGNTIY
v_call: TRBV5-1; clone_size: NA; j_call: TRBJ2-7; cdr3_aa: ASSLSPYQDLREQY
v_call: TRBV19; clone_size: NA; j_call: TRBJ1-5; cdr3_aa: ASSISRSPPNQPQH
v_call: TRBV7-9; clone_size: NA; j_call: TRBJ2-5; cdr3_aa: ASSLLGGQETQY
v_call: TRBV7-2; clone_size: NA; j_call: TRBJ1-2; cdr3_aa: ASSFTGPGYT
v_call: TRBV5-4; clone_size: few; j_call: TRBJ1-4; cdr3_aa: ASSLGDRGFNEKLF
v_call: TRBV6-5; clone_size: NA; j_call: TRBJ2-3; cdr3_aa: ASSYRGGVSTDTQY
v_call: TRBV4-3; clone_size: NA; j_call: TRBJ2-5; cdr3_aa: ASSQEEGWTGDGETQY
v_call: TRBV29-1; clone_size: NA; j_call: TRBJ1-1; cdr3_aa: SVFEDRVYTEAF
v_call: TRBV19; clone_size: many; j_call: TRBJ2-1; cdr3_aa: ASSPAGGADNEQF